This T cell receptor (beta chain) was profiled in a study of T cells in Graves' hyperthyroidism and ophthalmopathy. Hyperthyroidism, newly diagnosed and lasting under 2 months, affected patients aged 18 to 65. Uncontrolled infection, other autoimmune disease, pregnancy or lactation led to exclusion. This clonotype was observed at least ten times. The length of the CDR3 is 18 residues. CDR1 and CDR2 (germline): SGDLS, YYNGEE. The V end lost 0 bases, the J end lost 0 bases, and 16 bases lay between the germline ends. There were TCR beta CDR3 regions amplified from RNA transcripts. The study used the HTBI primer set for a first-round RT-PCR of the TCR CDR3. TCRdb processed the multiplex PCR reads anew with MiXCR; each CDR3 protein has one entry. The table has around 380,000 distinct CDR3 sequences, 13% seen once.

The source material was blood. The source is a man aged 30 to 45 with Graves' hyperthyroidism that later progressed to Graves' ophthalmopathy. V is TRBV9 and J is TRBJ2-1; the D gene is possibly TRBD2 (6 bases). CDR3 DNA sequence: TGTGCCAGCAGCGTAGAGGGGACTTTTTCTAGCTCCTACAATGAGCAGTTCTTC. It encodes CASSVEGTFSSSYNEQFF.